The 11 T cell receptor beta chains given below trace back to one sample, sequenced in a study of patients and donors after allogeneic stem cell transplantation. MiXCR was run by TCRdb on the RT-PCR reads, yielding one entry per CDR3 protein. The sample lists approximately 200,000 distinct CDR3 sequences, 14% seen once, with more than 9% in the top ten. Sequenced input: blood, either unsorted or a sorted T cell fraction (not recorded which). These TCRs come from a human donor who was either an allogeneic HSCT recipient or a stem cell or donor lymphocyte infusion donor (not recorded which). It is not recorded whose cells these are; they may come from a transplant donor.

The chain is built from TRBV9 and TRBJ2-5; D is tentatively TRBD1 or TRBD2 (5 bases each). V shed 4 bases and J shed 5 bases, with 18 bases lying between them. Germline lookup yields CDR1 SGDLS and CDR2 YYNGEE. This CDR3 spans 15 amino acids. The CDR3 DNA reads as TGTGCCAGCAGCCCGGGGCCCACCCGAGGGGAGACCCAGTACTTC. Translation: CASSPGPTRGETQYF.

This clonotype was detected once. The CDR3 loop reads CASAGGDNYGYTF. CDR3 nucleotides: TGTGCCAGTGCAGGGGGCGATAACTATGGCTACACCTTC. The J gene is TRBJ1-2, the V gene TRBV11-2; 8 nucleotides align to TRBD1. J lost 1 base, V lost 9 bases, and 4 bases had no gene match. The CDR3 is 13 residues long. Looked up from germline, CDR1 is SGHAT and CDR2 is FQNNGV.

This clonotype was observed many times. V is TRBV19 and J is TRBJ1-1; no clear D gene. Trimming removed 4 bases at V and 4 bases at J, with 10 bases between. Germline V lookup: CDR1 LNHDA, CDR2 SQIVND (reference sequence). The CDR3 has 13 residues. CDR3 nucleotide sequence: TGTGCCAGTAGTAAGAGGGAGCCCACTGAAGCTTTCTTT. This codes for CASSKREPTEAFF. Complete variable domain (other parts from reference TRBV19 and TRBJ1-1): DGGITQSPKYLFRKEGQNVTLSCEQNLNHDAMYWYRQDPGQGLRLIYYSQIVNDFQKGDIAEGYSVSREKKESFPLTVTSAQKNPTAFYLCASSKREPTEAFFGQGTRLTVV.

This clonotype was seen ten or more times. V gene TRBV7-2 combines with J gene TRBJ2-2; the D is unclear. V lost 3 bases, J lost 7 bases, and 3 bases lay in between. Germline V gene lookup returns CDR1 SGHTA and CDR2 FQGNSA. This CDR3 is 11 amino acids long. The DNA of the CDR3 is TGTGCCAGCAGCTTTTTCGGGGAGCTGTTTTTT. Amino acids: CASSFFGELFF.

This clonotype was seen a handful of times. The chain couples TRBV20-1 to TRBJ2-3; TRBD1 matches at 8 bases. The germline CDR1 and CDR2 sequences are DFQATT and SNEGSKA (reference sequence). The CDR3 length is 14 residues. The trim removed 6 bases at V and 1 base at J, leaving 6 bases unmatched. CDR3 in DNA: TGCAGTGCGGAACCGGGACAGGGCACAGATACGCAGTATTTT. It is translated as CSAEPGQGTDTQYF.

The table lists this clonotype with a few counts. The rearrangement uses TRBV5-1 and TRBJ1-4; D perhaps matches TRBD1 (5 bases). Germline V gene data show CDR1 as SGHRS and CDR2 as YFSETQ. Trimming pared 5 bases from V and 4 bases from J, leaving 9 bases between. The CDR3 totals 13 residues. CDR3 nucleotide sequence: TGCGCCAGCAGTGACAGCTTTAATGAAAAACTGTTTTTT. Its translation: CASSDSFNEKLFF.

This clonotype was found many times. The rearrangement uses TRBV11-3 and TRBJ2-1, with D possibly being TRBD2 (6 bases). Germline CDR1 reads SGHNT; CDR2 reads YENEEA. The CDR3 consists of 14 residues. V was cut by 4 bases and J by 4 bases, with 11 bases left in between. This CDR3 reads CASSSGVAYNEQFF. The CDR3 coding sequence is TGTGCCAGCAGCTCGGGGGTGGCTTACAATGAGCAGTTCTTC.

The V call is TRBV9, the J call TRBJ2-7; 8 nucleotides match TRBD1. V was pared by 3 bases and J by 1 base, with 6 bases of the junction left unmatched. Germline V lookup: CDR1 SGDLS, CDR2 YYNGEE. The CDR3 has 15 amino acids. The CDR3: CASSAWDRPSYEQYF. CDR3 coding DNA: TGTGCCAGCAGCGCTTGGGACAGGCCGTCCTACGAGCAGTACTTC.

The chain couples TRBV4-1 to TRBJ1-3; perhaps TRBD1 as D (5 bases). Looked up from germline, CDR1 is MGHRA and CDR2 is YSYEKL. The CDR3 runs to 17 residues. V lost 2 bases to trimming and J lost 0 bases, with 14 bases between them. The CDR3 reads CASSQLVAGNSGNTIYF. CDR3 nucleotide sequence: TGCGCCAGCAGCCAACTCGTAGCAGGGAACTCTGGAAACACCATATATTTT.

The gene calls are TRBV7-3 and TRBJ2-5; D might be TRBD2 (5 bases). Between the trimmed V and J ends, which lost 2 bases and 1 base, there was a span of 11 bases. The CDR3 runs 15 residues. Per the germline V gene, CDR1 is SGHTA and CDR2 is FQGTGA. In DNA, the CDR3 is TGTGCCAGCAGCTTACGGGGAACCCGCCAAGAGACCCAGTACTTC. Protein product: CASSLRGTRQETQYF. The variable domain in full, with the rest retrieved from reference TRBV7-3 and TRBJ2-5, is GAGVSQTPSNKVTEKGKYVELRCDPISGHTALYWYRQSLGQGPEFLIYFQGTGAADDSGLPNDRFFAVRPEGSVSTLKIQRTERGDSAVYLCASSLRGTRQETQYFGPGTRLLVL.

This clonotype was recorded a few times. In nucleotides, the CDR3 is TGCGCCAGCAGCTTGGCCGAGGGACAGGGCCGGTCTGGCTACACCTTC. It encodes CASSLAEGQGRSGYTF. The chain has TRBV5-1 and TRBJ1-2, with 9 bases aligning to TRBD1. The germline V gene encodes CDR1 SGHRS and CDR2 YFSETQ. The trim removed 0 bases at V and 7 bases at J, leaving 10 bases unmatched. The CDR3 spans 16 residues.